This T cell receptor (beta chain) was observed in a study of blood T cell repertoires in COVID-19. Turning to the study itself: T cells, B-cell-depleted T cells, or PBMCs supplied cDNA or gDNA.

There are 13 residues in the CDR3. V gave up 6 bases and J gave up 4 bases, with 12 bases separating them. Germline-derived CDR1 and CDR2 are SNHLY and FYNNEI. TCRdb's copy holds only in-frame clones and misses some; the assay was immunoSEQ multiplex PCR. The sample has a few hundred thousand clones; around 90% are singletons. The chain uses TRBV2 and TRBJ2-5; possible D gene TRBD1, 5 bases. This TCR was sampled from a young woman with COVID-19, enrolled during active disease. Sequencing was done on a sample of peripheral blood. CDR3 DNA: TGTGCCAGCAGACTAACAGGTCGAGAGACCCAGTACTTC. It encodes CASRLTGRETQYF.